This T cell receptor (beta chain) comes out of a study of blood T cell repertoires in COVID-19. Across the study: The United States, Italy and Spain provided the acute and convalescent COVID-19 samples.

Participants came from 20 to 25 US areas, aged roughly 18 to 100 years. Up to 2 weeks before entering the study, exposed participants had met a COVID-19 case. The data were produced by immunoSEQ multiplex PCR, yet TCRdb's version contains in-frame clones alone and is incomplete. The table shows approximately 400,000 clones, with about nine tenths occurring only once. CDR1 is SGHTA, CDR2 FQGNSA, per germline. The CDR3 spans 15 residues. V was clipped by 5 bases and J by 6 bases; unmatched bases: 11. This clonotype originated in a middle-aged woman who had been exposed to COVID-19. The sample taken for sequencing was PBMCs or T cells enriched from blood (not recorded which). This sequence joins TRBV7-2 and TRBJ1-2, with 8 bases lining up with TRBD1. This CDR3 is CASSDPDREGNGYTF. In DNA, the CDR3 is TGTGCCAGCAGCGATCCGGACAGGGAGGGAAATGGCTACACCTTC.